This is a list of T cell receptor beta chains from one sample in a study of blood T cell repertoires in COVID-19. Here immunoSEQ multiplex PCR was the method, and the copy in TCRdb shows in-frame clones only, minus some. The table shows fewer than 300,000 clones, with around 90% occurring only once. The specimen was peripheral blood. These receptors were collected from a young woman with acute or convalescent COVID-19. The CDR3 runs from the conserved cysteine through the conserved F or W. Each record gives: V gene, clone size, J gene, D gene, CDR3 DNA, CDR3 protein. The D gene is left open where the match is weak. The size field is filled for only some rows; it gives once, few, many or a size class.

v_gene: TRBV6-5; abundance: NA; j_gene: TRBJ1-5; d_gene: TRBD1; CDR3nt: TGTGCCAGCGGGGGGGGACAGGGGGCAGGACAGCCCCAGCATTTT; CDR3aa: CASGGGQGAGQPQHF
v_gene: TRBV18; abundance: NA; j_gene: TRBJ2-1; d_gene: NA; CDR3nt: TGTGCCAGCTCACCACTCCCGGAGCGGGAGCAGTTCTTC; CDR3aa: CASSPLPEREQFF
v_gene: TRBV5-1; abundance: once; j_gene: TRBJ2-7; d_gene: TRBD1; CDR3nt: TGCGCCAGCAGCTTGGGTGGGACAGGGATTTCCTACGAGCAGTACTTC; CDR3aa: CASSLGGTGISYEQYF
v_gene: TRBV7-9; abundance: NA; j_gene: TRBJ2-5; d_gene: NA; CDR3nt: TGTGCCAGCAGCTTAGCGTCGGGGTATCAAGAGACCCAGTACTTC; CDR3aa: CASSLASGYQETQYF
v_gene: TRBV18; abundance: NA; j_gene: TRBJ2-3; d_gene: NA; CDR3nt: TGTGCCAGCTCACCGCAGAAACAAAGCACAGATACGCAGTATTTT; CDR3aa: CASSPQKQSTDTQYF
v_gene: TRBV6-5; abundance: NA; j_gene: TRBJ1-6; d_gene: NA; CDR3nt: TGTGCCAGCAGTTACGAGGGCAGGTTTTATAATTCACCCCTCCACTTT; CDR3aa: CASSYEGRFYNSPLHF
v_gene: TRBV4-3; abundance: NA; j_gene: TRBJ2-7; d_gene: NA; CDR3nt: TGCGCCAGCAGCCAAGCAGGGACAAGCTCCTACGAGCAGTACTTC; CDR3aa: CASSQAGTSSYEQYF
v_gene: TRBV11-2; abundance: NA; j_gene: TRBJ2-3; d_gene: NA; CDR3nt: TGTGCCAGCAGTCAGATCCCGAGCACAGATACGCAGTATTTT; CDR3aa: CASSQIPSTDTQYF
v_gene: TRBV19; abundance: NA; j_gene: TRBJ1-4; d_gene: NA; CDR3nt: TGTGCCAGTAGAAAGTATCGTGACTGGAGTAATGAAAAACTGTTTTTT; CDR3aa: CASRKYRDWSNEKLFF
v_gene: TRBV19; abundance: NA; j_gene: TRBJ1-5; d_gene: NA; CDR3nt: TGTGCCAGTAGTATTCCGTTTAGCAATCAGCCCCAGCATTTT; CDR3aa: CASSIPFSNQPQHF
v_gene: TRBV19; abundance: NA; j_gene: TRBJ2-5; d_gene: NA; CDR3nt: TGTGCCAGTAGTATAGAGAGGGCAACCCAAGAGACCCAGTACTTC; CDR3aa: CASSIERATQETQYF
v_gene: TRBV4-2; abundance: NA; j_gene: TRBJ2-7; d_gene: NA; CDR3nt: TGTGCCAGCAGCCAAGACGGCGGTCTTAGCTCCTACGAGCAGTACTTC; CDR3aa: CASSQDGGLSSYEQYF
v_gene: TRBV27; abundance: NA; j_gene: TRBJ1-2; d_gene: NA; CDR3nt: TGTGCCAGCAGTTTATCGGGGCCCGTAGGGTATGGCTACACCTTC; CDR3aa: CASSLSGPVGYGYTF
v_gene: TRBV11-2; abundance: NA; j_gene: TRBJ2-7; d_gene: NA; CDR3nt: TGTGCCAGCAGCTTCGCAGGGAATTACGAGCAGTACTTC; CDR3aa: CASSFAGNYEQYF
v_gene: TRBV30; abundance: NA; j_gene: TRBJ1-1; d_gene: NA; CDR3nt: TGTGCCTGGAGCCTAGACGGGAACACTGAAGCTTTCTTT; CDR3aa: CAWSLDGNTEAFF
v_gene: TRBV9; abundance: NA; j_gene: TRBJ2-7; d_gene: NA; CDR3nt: TGTGCCAGCAGCGTAGCACCACACAACGAGCAGTACTTC; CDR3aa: CASSVAPHNEQYF
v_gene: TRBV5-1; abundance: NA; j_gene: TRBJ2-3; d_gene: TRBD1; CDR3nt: TGCGCCAGCAGTCCCGGGACAGGGCCAGATACGCAGTATTTT; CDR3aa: CASSPGTGPDTQYF
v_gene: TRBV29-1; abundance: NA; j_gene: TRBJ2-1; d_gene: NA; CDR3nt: TGCAGCGTCGGGAACAATGAGCAGTTCTTC; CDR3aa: CSVGNNEQFF
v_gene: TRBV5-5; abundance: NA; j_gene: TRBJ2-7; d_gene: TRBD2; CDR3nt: TGTGCCAGCAGCTTGGAATGGTCTAGCGGTTCCTACGAGCAGTACTTC; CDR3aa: CASSLEWSSGSYEQYF
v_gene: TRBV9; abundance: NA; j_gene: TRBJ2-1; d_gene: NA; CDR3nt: TGTGCCAGCACCCCTAGCCTAACTTCCTACAATGAGCAGTTCTTC; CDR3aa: CASTPSLTSYNEQFF
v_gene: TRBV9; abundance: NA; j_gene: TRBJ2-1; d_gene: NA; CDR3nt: TGTGCCAGCAGCGGGGTAGGGGGAAGGCTTTACAATGAGCAGTTCTTC; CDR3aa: CASSGVGGRLYNEQFF
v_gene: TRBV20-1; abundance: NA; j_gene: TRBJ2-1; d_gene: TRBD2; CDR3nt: TGCAGTGCCCGACTAGCCAATGAGCAGTTCTTC; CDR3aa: CSARLANEQFF